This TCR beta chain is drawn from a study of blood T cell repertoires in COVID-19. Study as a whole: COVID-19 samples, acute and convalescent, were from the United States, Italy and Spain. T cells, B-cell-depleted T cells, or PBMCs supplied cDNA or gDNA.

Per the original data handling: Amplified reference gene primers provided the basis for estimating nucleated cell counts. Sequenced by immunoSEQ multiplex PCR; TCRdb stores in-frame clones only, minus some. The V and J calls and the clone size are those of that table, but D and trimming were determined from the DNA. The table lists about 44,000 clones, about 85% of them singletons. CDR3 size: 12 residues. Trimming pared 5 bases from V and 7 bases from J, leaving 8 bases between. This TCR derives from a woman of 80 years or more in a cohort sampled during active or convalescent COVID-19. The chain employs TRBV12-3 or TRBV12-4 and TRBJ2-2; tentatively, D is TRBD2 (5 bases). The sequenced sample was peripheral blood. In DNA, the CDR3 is TGTGCCAGCAGTATTACTAGCGGGGAGCTGTTTTTT. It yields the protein CASSITSGELFF.